This TCR beta chain was profiled in a study of shared clonotypes between healthy human individuals. Broader study findings: With few donors, the genetic and exposure-history diversity represented was limited.

Some clones are missing from TCRdb's copy, which holds only in-frame ones; the method was immunoSEQ multiplex PCR. This table has about 800,000 clones, about 96% appearing once. Naive CD8 cells, CD45RO-negative and positively selected for CCR7, excluded terminally differentiated effector memory CD45RA+ cells. The CDR3 is 12 residues long. Germline V lookup: CDR1 SGHDN, CDR2 FVKESK. Trimming took off 3 bases at V and 5 bases at J, with 5 bases between the two ends. In the case of this clone: Its antigen is as yet unknown.

The receptor comes from a man under 40 in good health. The J gene is TRBJ2-1, the V gene TRBV14, with D uncertain. Sequencing input: naive CD8+ T cells sorted from blood. CDR3 sequence: CASSHLDNEQFF. CDR3 sequence (DNA): TGTGCCAGCAGCCACCTAGACAATGAGCAGTTCTTC.